This T cell receptor beta chain stems from a study of T cell responses to AZD1222 COVID-19 vaccine. Clones were sequenced by immunoSEQ multiplex PCR, and TCRdb holds only the in-frame ones, with some missing. This sample has approximately 140,000 clones; more than 70% occur once, and the top ten carry under 3.5%. Germline V gene sequence: CDR1 SEHNR, CDR2 FQNEAQ (reference sequence). Trimming left V 2 bases short and J 0 bases short, with 7 bases between. The CDR3 covers 14 residues. This clonotype was obtained from an adult in good health. This chain uses TRBV7-9 with TRBJ1-1, with no clear D. The starting material was peripheral blood, obtained on day 0 of AZD1222 vaccination. In DNA, the CDR3 is TGTGCCAGCAGCTTACCCCTTTTGAACACTGAAGCTTTCTTT. It yields the protein CASSLPLLNTEAFF.